The 27 T cell receptor beta chains below all came from one sample that was sequenced in a study of T cells in Graves' hyperthyroidism and ophthalmopathy. Amplified TCR beta CDR3 regions came from RNA transcripts. Researchers ran a first-round RT-PCR on the TCR CDR3 using the HTBI primer set. A single record per CDR3 protein comes from TCRdb applying MiXCR to the multiplex PCR reads. The sample shows over 300,000 distinct CDR3 sequences, approximately 13% of them seen only once. Specimen: blood. Receptors originate from a woman aged 60 to 75 with Graves' hyperthyroidism.

Many counts were recorded for this clonotype. This chain's CDR3 is CASSGGQHTEAFF. The CDR3 coding sequence is TGCGCCAGCAGCGGGGGACAGCACACTGAAGCTTTCTTT. The chain joins TRBV5-1 to TRBJ1-1, with 7 nucleotides matching TRBD1. The CDR3 covers 13 residues. The V and J ends lost 4 bases and 3 bases, in that order; junction bases with no gene match: 3. Germline V CDR1 and CDR2: SGHRS, YFSETQ.

This clonotype appeared many times. The chain recombines TRBV27 with TRBJ2-3, with no clear D. This CDR3 is built from 11 residues. Germline V gene data show CDR1 as MNHEY and CDR2 as SMNVEV (reference sequence). V was cut by 8 bases and J by 4 bases, with 7 bases left in between. In DNA form, the CDR3 reads TGTGCCAGCGTTTATTCAGATACGCAGTATTTT. Its protein is CASVYSDTQYF.

This clonotype was observed at least ten times. This chain joins TRBV28 and TRBJ1-2; D is possibly TRBD1 (5 bases). The CDR3 covers 15 residues. Trimming took off 3 bases at V and 2 bases at J, with 13 bases between the two ends. Germline values: CDR1 MDHEN, CDR2 SYDVKM. CDR3 region: CASSFGVGGNYGYTF. CDR3 in DNA: TGTGCCAGCAGTTTCGGCGTGGGGGGAAACTATGGCTACACCTTC.

This clonotype was recorded at least ten times. The V call is TRBV5-1, the J call TRBJ2-1, with no clear D. The CDR3 is 15 amino acids. Germline CDR1 and CDR2: SGHRS and YFSETQ. V lost 4 bases to trimming and J lost 5 bases, with 16 bases between them. The CDR3 nucleotides are TGCGCCAGCAGCCTCATAGTATTCGGCAACAATGAGCAGTTCTTC. Translation: CASSLIVFGNNEQFF.

At least ten counts were recorded for this clonotype. The gene calls are TRBV29-1 and TRBJ2-3; 7 bases are shared with TRBD1. V trimming: 7 bases; J trimming: 2 bases; junction bases outside the gene matches: 15. The CDR3 spans 16 residues. CDR1 and CDR2 (germline): SQVTM, ANQGSEA. The CDR3 sequence: CSAGGRRDSNTDTQYF. In DNA, the CDR3 is TGCAGCGCTGGGGGACGCCGGGACAGTAACACAGATACGCAGTATTTT.

This clonotype has a count of ten or more. The rearrangement joins TRBV7-2 to TRBJ1-1, with D maybe TRBD1 (5 bases). V was trimmed by 3 bases and J by 9 bases, leaving 14 bases between them. The CDR3 consists of 13 residues. The germline gives CDR1 SGHTA, CDR2 FQGNSA. The CDR3 region has the DNA TGTGCCAGCAGCTTCGAAGCACAGGATAAAGCTTTCTTT. This encodes CASSFEAQDKAFF.

This clonotype was counted at least ten times. V usage is TRBV7-2 and J usage is TRBJ2-1; 13 bases are a match to TRBD2. CDR1 and CDR2 (germline): SGHTA, FQGNSA. The CDR3 runs to 18 residues. Losses at the gene ends were 5 bases for V and 7 bases for J; bases not matched to a gene: 14. The chain's CDR3 is CASSPPEGLAGKANEQFF. The CDR3 DNA sequence: TGTGCCAGCAGCCCACCGGAGGGACTAGCGGGGAAGGCGAATGAGCAGTTCTTC. The entire variable domain, with the rest obtained from reference TRBV7-2 and TRBJ2-1, is as follows: GAGVSQSPSNKVTEKGKDVELRCDPISGHTALYWYRQSLGQGLEFLIYFQGNSAPDKSGLPSDRFSAERTGGSVSTLTIQRTQQEDSAVYLCASSPPEGLAGKANEQFFGPGTRLTVL.

This sequence joins TRBV27 and TRBJ2-7; D gene ambiguous. The CDR3 consists of 16 residues. The germline V gene has CDR1 MNHEY and CDR2 SMNVEV (reference sequence). V lost 7 bases and J 0 bases, leaving 19 bases between the germline ends. CDR3 loop: CASIQPGWKNSYEQYF. CDR3 sequence (DNA): TGTGCCAGCATCCAGCCCGGGTGGAAGAACTCCTACGAGCAGTACTTC.

The genes are TRBV5-1 and TRBJ2-7; 11 bases agree with TRBD2. Germline assignment: CDR1 SGHRS and CDR2 YFSETQ. The CDR3 length is 17 residues. The J segment lost 2 bases and the V segment lost 1 base, leaving 8 bases of the junction unmatched. This chain's CDR3 is CASSLFLAGGSPYEQYF. DNA for the CDR3: TGCGCCAGCAGCTTGTTCCTAGCGGGAGGATCCCCCTACGAGCAGTACTTC. Supplemented by reference TRBV5-1 and TRBJ2-7, the full variable domain reads KAGVTQTPRYLIKTRGQQVTLSCSPISGHRSVSWYQQTPGQGLQFLFEYFSETQRNKGNFPGRFSGRQFSNSRSEMNVSTLELGDSALYLCASSLFLAGGSPYEQYFGPGTRLTVT.

This clonotype appeared many times. The V and J genes are TRBV20-1 and TRBJ1-1; TRBD1 might be the D (6 bases). Germline CDR1 is DFQATT and CDR2 is SNEGSKA (reference sequence). The V and J ends lost 6 bases and 0 bases respectively, with 11 bases between them. The CDR3 totals 13 residues. The DNA for the CDR3 is TGCAGTGCCGCCGGACAGTTGAACACTGAAGCTTTCTTT. Translation: CSAAGQLNTEAFF.

This chain connects TRBV3-1 to TRBJ1-1; 12 bases line up with TRBD1. This CDR3 has 15 amino acids. V lost 8 bases to trimming and J lost 10 bases; unmatched junction nucleotides: 14. Germline V gives CDR1 LGHDT, CDR2 YNNKEL (reference sequence). The CDR3 bases are TGTGCCAGCGGGGACAGGGGGCGTCTGGCAGTGGGAGCTTTCTTT. This sequence encodes CASGDRGRLAVGAFF.

This clonotype was observed at least ten times. The CDR3 here is CATSDNGHREFYGYTF. The CDR3 DNA reads as TGTGCCACCAGTGATAATGGACACCGAGAGTTCTATGGCTACACCTTC. V usage is TRBV24-1 and J usage is TRBJ1-2; maybe TRBD1 (5 bases). V was shortened by 3 bases and J by 4 bases, with 17 bases between the two germline ends. Germline V gene lookup returns CDR1 KGHDR and CDR2 SFDVKD. This CDR3 spans 16 amino acids.

In this sample, this clonotype turned up many times. The rearrangement joins TRBV24-1 to TRBJ2-5; the match to TRBD1 covers 11 bases. The CDR3 loop spans 13 amino acids. CDR1 and CDR2 from the germline V gene are KGHDR and SFDVKD. Trimming removed 8 bases from V and 5 bases from J; junction bases left unmatched: 3. The CDR3 nucleotides read TGTGCCACCACTCGGGACAGGGGGGAGACCCAGTACTTC. This translates into CATTRDRGETQYF.

This clonotype was detected ten times or more. This chain links TRBV2 with TRBJ1-4, with D hard to call. Germline lookup yields CDR1 SNHLY and CDR2 FYNNEI. CDR3 length: 14 residues. V was trimmed by 2 bases and J by 0 bases, leaving 4 bases between them. CDR3 DNA: TGTGCCAGCAGTGAATTTACAACTAATGAAAAACTGTTTTTT. Translating gives CASSEFTTNEKLFF. Full variable domain (remainder filled in from reference TRBV2 and TRBJ1-4): EPEVTQTPSHQVTQMGQEVILRCVPISNHLYFYWYRQILGQKVEFLVSFYNNEISEKSEIFDDQFSVERPDGSNFTLKIRSTKLEDSAMYFCASSEFTTNEKLFFGSGTQLSVL.

This clonotype showed up many times. The rearrangement uses TRBV3-1 and TRBJ2-5; weak D call: TRBD2 (6 bases). The V end lost 2 bases, the J end lost 1 base, and 17 bases lay between the germline ends. CDR3 length: 17 residues. Germline V gene lookup returns CDR1 LGHDT and CDR2 YNNKEL (reference sequence). The CDR3 here is CASSQWRGGAPQETQYF. The DNA of the CDR3 is TGTGCCAGCAGCCAATGGAGGGGTGGGGCACCCCAAGAGACCCAGTACTTC.

This clonotype has more than one count but fewer than ten. A single base separates this from a much larger clone, so it may be a read error. The chain joins TRBV2 to TRBJ2-7, with D maybe TRBD1 (5 bases). This CDR3 has 14 amino acids. The germline CDR1 and CDR2 sequences are SNHLY and FYNNEI. In DNA form, the CDR3 reads TGTGCCAGCCGCAGAAGGGGTACCTCCTACGAGCGGTACTTC. The encoded protein is CASRRRGTSYERYF.

This clonotype has a count of ten or more. The V call is TRBV20-1, the J call TRBJ2-2; D might be TRBD1 (6 bases). Germline CDR1 DFQATT, CDR2 SNEGSKA (reference sequence). The CDR3 covers 14 residues. Trimming removed 1 base at V and 3 bases at J, with 9 bases between. CDR3 coding DNA: TGCAGTGCTAGAGGGACAGACCACACCGGGGAGCTGTTTTTT. It specifies CSARGTDHTGELFF.

This clonotype was picked up many times. V is TRBV28 and J is TRBJ2-2, with 15 bases lining up with TRBD2. Trimming removed 7 bases from V and 1 base from J; junction bases left unmatched: 10. Per the germline V gene, CDR1 is MDHEN and CDR2 is SYDVKM. This CDR3 is 19 amino acids long. CDR3 in DNA: TGTGCCAGCACCCCCGCCGGACTAGCGGGAGGGGAGAACACCGGGGAGCTGTTTTTT. The encoded protein is CASTPAGLAGGENTGELFF.

This clonotype was counted ten times or more. The gene calls are TRBV20-1 and TRBJ2-1; no definite D call. Trimming removed 1 base from V and 6 bases from J, with 1 base in between. CDR1 is DFQATT and CDR2 is SNEGSKA in the germline V gene (reference sequence). The CDR3 has 10 amino acids. This CDR3 reads CSARANEQFF. The CDR3 nucleotides read TGCAGTGCTAGAGCCAATGAGCAGTTCTTC.

This clonotype appeared many times. This rearrangement joins TRBV12-5 to TRBJ2-5; TRBD1 might be the D (5 bases). V lost 4 bases and J lost 0, with 6 bases in between. Germline assignment: CDR1 LGHNT and CDR2 FRNRAP. The CDR3 spans 13 residues. The CDR3 sequence: CASGWGDQETQYF. For the CDR3, the DNA is TGTGCTAGTGGTTGGGGCGACCAAGAGACCCAGTACTTC.

The chain links TRBV24-1 to TRBJ2-7, with unresolved D. Per germline, CDR1 KGHDR and CDR2 SFDVKD. V shed 5 bases and J shed 5 bases, with 9 bases lying between them. There are 12 residues in the CDR3. In nucleotides, the CDR3 is TGTGCCACCAGTGGCCGACGGGACGAGCAGTACTTC. This encodes CATSGRRDEQYF.

This clonotype turned up a few times. A much larger clone lies one base from this, so it may be a read error. This chain uses TRBV20-1 with TRBJ2-1; 7 nucleotides agree with TRBD2. The germline V gene has CDR1 DFQATT and CDR2 SNEGSKA (reference sequence). The CDR3 contains 13 residues. DNA of the CDR3: TGCAGTGCTCGGCTGGGGATGGGGAGGGAGCAGTCCTTC. Translation gives CSARLGMGREQSF.

The sample holds many counts of this clonotype. The gene calls are TRBV18 and TRBJ2-7; D remains ambiguous. V was clipped by 0 bases and J by 6 bases, with 15 bases between them. CDR3 size: 15 residues. Germline assignment: CDR1 KGHSH and CDR2 LQKENI. CDR3 sequence reads: CASSPPSRSSSEQYF. CDR3 nucleotide sequence: TGTGCCAGCTCACCACCGTCCCGAAGCTCGAGCGAGCAGTACTTC.

There are many counts of this clonotype. The chain has TRBV7-8 and TRBJ2-3, with D unresolved. The CDR3 is 13 residues long. The ends were cut back, 1 base at V and 3 bases at J, with 5 bases in the middle. Germline loops: CDR1 SGHVS, CDR2 FQNEAQ. The CDR3 DNA follows: TGTGCCAGCAGCTTAGGTGTGACAGATACGCAGTATTTT. It yields the protein CASSLGVTDTQYF.

This clonotype was recorded many times. The chain employs TRBV24-1 and TRBJ2-5; 7 nucleotides line up with TRBD1. The junction had 3 bases not matched to a gene; V was cut back by 7 bases and J by 2 bases. CDR1 and CDR2 from the germline V gene are KGHDR and SFDVKD. This CDR3 spans 13 amino acids. The CDR3 sequence: CATSGTVQETQYF. The CDR3 nucleotides are TGTGCCACCAGCGGGACAGTTCAAGAGACCCAGTACTTC.

The chain uses TRBV12-3 or TRBV12-4 and TRBJ1-2, with 9 bases identical to TRBD1. V shed 5 bases, J shed 8 bases, and the junction held 3 bases outside the gene matches. The CDR3 is 12 amino acids. The DNA of the CDR3 is TGTGCCAGCAGTACAGGGGGCGCCGGCTACACCTTC. Amino acids: CASSTGGAGYTF.

J is TRBJ1-5 and V is TRBV6-1; no reliable D call. Trimming removed 3 bases from V and 10 bases from J, with 19 bases in between. The CDR3 totals 15 residues. CDR1 is MNHNS, CDR2 SASEGT, per germline. CDR3 loop: CASSELTVRGEPQHF. The CDR3 coding sequence is TGTGCCAGCAGTGAGTTGACGGTCCGGGGTGAACCCCAGCATTTT.